The present T cell receptor (beta chain) was sequenced within a study of CD8+ T cells in alopecia areata. About the study: Tofacitinib exposure lasted 6 to 18 months, followed by 6 months off drug. Treated patients were scored for severity by percent of scalp affected. Study-wide results and caveats: Many expanded lesional clones persisted in scalp and blood during tofacitinib.

Sequencing templates came from extracted RNA that was reverse transcribed into cDNA. The method was immunoSEQ multiplex PCR; TCRdb's version includes in-frame clones alone and lacks a portion of them. This sample has about 260,000 clones, with roughly 60% found just once. Per the germline V gene, CDR1 is SGHRS and CDR2 is YFSETQ. The length of the CDR3 is 16 residues. Trimming at V came to 2 bases and at J to 2 bases, leaving 7 bases not matched to a gene. This clone was picked up a small number of times. Its antigen is unidentified. As to treatment: oral pan-JAK inhibitor, 5-10 mg twice daily. Cell sorting on a FACSAria was used to separate CD4+ and CD8+ T cells from the PBMCs.

The clonotype was recovered from a human donor with alopecia areata. The rearrangement links TRBV5-1 to TRBJ2-1; 7 positions match TRBD2. The sequences come from CD4+ T cells sorted from blood, collected around week 52, from a patient treated with tofacitinib. The DNA of the CDR3 is TGCGCCAGCAGCTTAGGACTGGCGGGGGCCTACAATGAGCAGTTCTTC. This gives the protein CASSLGLAGAYNEQFF.